These 7 T cell receptor beta chains originate from one sample sequenced in a study of PD-1 blockade in classical Hodgkin lymphoma. Patients all relapsed after autologous stem cell transplantation, and there was variation in brentuximab vedotin exposure. This table comes from immunoSEQ multiplex PCR, and its TCRdb copy is limited to in-frame clones, with some not included. The top ten hold approximately 13% of the sample, which has approximately 60,000 clones, around 89% seen once. The sample in question was peripheral blood mononuclear cells (PBMCs), obtained at baseline. Receptors originate from a human donor with classical Hodgkin lymphoma.

The V and J genes are TRBV28 and TRBJ2-5; D uncertain. Germline V gives CDR1 MDHEN, CDR2 SYDVKM. Trimming cost V 3 bases and J 2 bases, with 7 bases left between them. The length of the CDR3 is 13 residues. The DNA of the CDR3 is TGTGCCAGCAGTTTTGCGCGTCAAGAGACCCAGTACTTC. It codes for CASSFARQETQYF.

The chain links TRBV7-2 to TRBJ1-3; weak D call: TRBD1 (5 bases). The length of the CDR3 is 15 residues. Germline V gene lookup returns CDR1 SGHTA and CDR2 FQGNSA. V lost 5 bases, J lost 0 bases, and 11 bases lay in between. CDR3 residues: CASSPDGHSGNTIYF. CDR3 nucleotides: TGTGCCAGCAGCCCGGACGGACACTCTGGAAACACCATATATTTT.

The chain carries TRBV5-4 and TRBJ1-5; D call uncertain. The CDR3 runs 15 residues. V was trimmed by 1 base and J by 2 bases, leaving 10 bases between them. CDR1 and CDR2 (germline): SGHNT, YYREEE (reference sequence). Here the CDR3 reads CASSLLVRGNQPQHF. The CDR3 nucleotides read TGTGCCAGCAGCTTGCTAGTTAGGGGCAATCAGCCCCAGCATTTT.

The V and J genes are TRBV13 and TRBJ1-1, with a possible D match to TRBD1 (5 bases). In germline, CDR1 is PRHDT, CDR2 FYEKMQ (reference sequence). V dropped 6 bases and J dropped 5 bases, with 22 bases sitting between them. The CDR3 spans 16 residues. CDR3 DNA: TGTGCCAGCAGTCCCCTTGGAGTGGGACGTAGAACTGAAGCTTTCTTT. The encoded protein is CASSPLGVGRRTEAFF.

The genes are TRBV6-1 and TRBJ1-3; D is ambiguous. CDR1 and CDR2 from the germline V gene are MNHNS and SASEGT. V lost 2 bases, J lost 10 bases, and 15 bases lay in between. The CDR3 covers 14 residues. This chain's CDR3 is CASSEHGLRLTIYF. The CDR3 DNA reads TGTGCCAGCAGTGAACATGGCTTACGGCTTACCATATATTTT.

The V gene is TRBV12-2, the J gene TRBJ1-1; the table gives TRBD1 as D, unverified against the DNA. TRBV12-2 is given as a pseudogene. The CDR3 covers 17 residues. CDR3: CASRLGFGPPMNTEAFF. Here the CDR3 DNA reads TGTGCAAGTCGCTTAGGTTTTGGCCCCCCAATGAACACTGAAGCTTTCTTT.

This clone was detected only once. The chain joins TRBV5-1 to TRBJ1-4, with TRBD1 identical over 9 bases. Germline CDR1 and CDR2: SGHRS and YFSETQ. The CDR3 covers 15 residues. V shed 5 bases, J shed 5 bases, and the junction held 7 bases outside the gene matches. The CDR3 bases are TGCGCCAGCAGTTCCGGGACAGGGACCAATGAAAAACTGTTTTTT. Translation gives CASSSGTGTNEKLFF.